The 10 T cell receptor beta chains below come from one sample, sequenced in a study of cytomegalovirus exposure and HLA in healthy donors. Researchers ran the PCR with 60 Vbeta and 13 Jbeta primers. Here immunoSEQ multiplex PCR was the method, and the copy in TCRdb shows in-frame clones only, minus some. This sample has some 130,000 clones, with 78% found just once. The material sequenced was PBMCs. These receptors came from a middle-aged woman in good health and CMV-seronegative.

This sequence joins TRBV6-1 and TRBJ2-1; D is unresolved. The CDR3 sequence is 13 residues long. The germline CDR1 and CDR2 sequences are MNHNS and SASEGT. The V end was cut by 8 bases, the J end by 3 bases, with 11 bases between. CDR3: CASGHPSYNEQFF. CDR3 sequence (DNA): TGTGCCAGCGGTCACCCCAGCTACAATGAGCAGTTCTTC.

This rearrangement joins TRBV10-3 to TRBJ2-5, with TRBD2 matching over 11 bases. In germline, CDR1 is ENHRY, CDR2 SYGVKD. With V trimmed by 3 bases and J by 5 bases, 11 bases remained unmatched. The CDR3 has 17 residues. The CDR3 DNA sequence: TGTGCCATCAGTGATATCTTAGCGGGAGGGCCGGGTGAGACCCAGTACTTC. Protein product: CAISDILAGGPGETQYF.

This chain uses TRBV27 with TRBJ2-7, with D unclear. Trimming stripped 5 bases from V and 0 bases from J, with 17 bases between. This CDR3 has 16 amino acids. Germline lookup yields CDR1 MNHEY and CDR2 SMNVEV (reference sequence). The CDR3 is CASSPLTGGGSYEQYF. The CDR3 nucleotides read TGTGCCAGCAGTCCCCTTACTGGCGGCGGCTCCTACGAGCAGTACTTC.

The sample holds a few counts of this clone. This chain links TRBV9 with TRBJ2-6, with D maybe TRBD1 (5 bases). The CDR3 totals 17 residues. The germline V gene has CDR1 SGDLS and CDR2 YYNGEE. The V end lost 0 bases, the J end lost 0 bases, and 10 bases lay between the germline ends. The CDR3 nucleotides read TGTGCCAGCAGCGTAGGACAGATAAGCTCTGGGGCCAACGTCCTGACTTTC. Protein: CASSVGQISSGANVLTF.

This chain uses TRBV2 with TRBJ2-7; TRBD1 is a possible D gene (6 bases). The V gene's germline CDR1 is SNHLY and CDR2 FYNNEI. The CDR3 sequence is 16 residues long. Trimming removed 1 base at V and 3 bases at J, with 16 bases between. CDR3 protein: CASSEVGLLGGYEQYF. The CDR3 DNA sequence: TGTGCCAGCAGTGAAGTTGGGCTACTAGGGGGCTACGAGCAGTACTTC.

The rearrangement links TRBV5-1 to TRBJ2-2; 7 bases match TRBD1. This CDR3 is 14 amino acids long. Trimming removed 0 bases from V and 8 bases from J; junction bases left unmatched: 4. Germline V gives CDR1 SGHRS, CDR2 YFSETQ. CDR3 loop: CASSLVTGAGELFF. In DNA form, the CDR3 reads TGCGCCAGCAGCTTGGTCACAGGGGCTGGGGAGCTGTTTTTT.

CDR3 in amino acids: CASSLDSTGELFF. The CDR3 DNA sequence: TGCGCCAGCAGCTTGGATAGCACCGGGGAGCTGTTTTTT. This chain links TRBV5-1 with TRBJ2-2; D not certain. Trimming stripped 0 bases from V and 4 bases from J, with 4 bases between. This CDR3 is built from 13 residues. Germline V CDR1 and CDR2: SGHRS, YFSETQ.

The CDR3 coding sequence is TGCAGCGTTGAAGATCAGGGGGCGGTCAGTGAGCAGTTCTTC. Translating it yields CSVEDQGAVSEQFF. The chain employs TRBV29-1 and TRBJ2-1; 8 bases are a match to TRBD1. Germline trimming cut 0 bases from V and 9 bases from J; bases unmatched to any gene: 7. Germline values: CDR1 SQVTM, CDR2 ANQGSEA. The CDR3 extends over 14 amino acids.

The chain uses TRBV5-1 and TRBJ2-3; 12 bases are a match to TRBD2. The germline gives CDR1 SGHRS, CDR2 YFSETQ. The trim removed 0 bases at V and 2 bases at J, leaving 4 bases unmatched. The CDR3 extends over 17 amino acids. The chain's CDR3 is CASSLDSSGRDTDTQYF. CDR3 nucleotide sequence: TGCGCCAGCAGCTTGGATTCTAGCGGGAGGGACACAGATACGCAGTATTTT.

This rearrangement joins TRBV28 to TRBJ2-5; TRBD2 matches 9 bases. CDR1 is MDHEN, CDR2 SYDVKM, per germline. Trimming took 4 bases from V and 5 from J; bases not matched to a gene: 8. This CDR3 has 15 amino acids. The CDR3 spells CASSSSRGGAETQYF. DNA for the CDR3: TGTGCCAGCAGTTCCTCTCGCGGGGGGGCCGAGACCCAGTACTTC.